This T cell receptor beta chain came from a study of T cell responses to AZD1222 COVID-19 vaccine. General study results and limits: Repertoire sampling occurred only after the peak T cell response. With dominance at 160-218 and 743-854, vaccine-associated CD4 TCRs spanned spike.

Profiled with immunoSEQ multiplex PCR; TCRdb holds only in-frame clones, not every one. The table has 150,000 or so clones, around 85% seen once. V was clipped by 5 bases and J by 7 bases, with 14 bases between them. CDR3 length: 14 amino acids. Germline V gene lookup returns CDR1 SNHLY and CDR2 FYNNEI. For this clone: Its matching antigen is unknown.

The TCR was taken from an adult in good health. The chain has TRBV2 and TRBJ1-4; D might be TRBD1 (5 bases). Sequencing used peripheral blood, obtained on day 0 of MenACWY control vaccination. In nucleotides, the CDR3 is TGTGCCAGCAGTCGCACTGGGGGGGTTGAAAAACTGTTTTTT. Translating gives CASSRTGGVEKLFF.